These 16 T cell receptor beta chains share one sample of origin, sequenced in a study of metastatic and nonmetastatic thyroid tumors (dated by TCRdb to the early 2020s). No treatment had been received by any patient before thyroid surgery. Receptor libraries were prepared by PCR. The sample was run on an Illumina HiSeq 4000. TCRdb's own reprocessing of the public reads used fastp at Q25 and MiXCR and kept productive beta chains. This sample has some 14,000 clones in its table, and 20% to 30% of those were observed once. Clones ranked in the top ten supply 8% of the sample. Material for sequencing was blood. These receptors originate from a female donor with papillary thyroid cancer or a benign thyroid nodule (not recorded which). Some clones in this sample may be carry-over from other donors' samples.

This clone occurred once. The chain carries TRBV20-1 and TRBJ1-2; 11 positions agree with TRBD1. Trimming removed 0 bases from V and 5 bases from J; junction bases left unmatched: 8. The CDR3 runs 16 residues. Per germline, CDR1 DFQATT and CDR2 SNEGSKA (reference sequence). The CDR3: CSAREGIGTGGYGYTF. The CDR3 DNA follows: TGCAGTGCTAGAGAAGGGATCGGGACAGGGGGGTATGGCTACACCTTC.

This clone has a count of ten or more. The gene calls are TRBV20-1 and TRBJ1-1; TRBD1 might be the D (5 bases). V was trimmed by 0 bases and J by 1 base, leaving 9 bases between them. This CDR3 spans 14 amino acids. CDR1 and CDR2 from the germline V gene are DFQATT and SNEGSKA (reference sequence). The CDR3 nucleotides read TGCAGTGCTAGAGACACGACAGAGAACACTGAAGCTTTCTTT. This codes for CSARDTTENTEAFF.

This clone is medium-sized within its sample. This chain links TRBV5-1 with TRBJ1-6, with D tentatively TRBD1 (6 bases). This CDR3 region has 14 residues. V lost 0 bases, J lost 6 bases, and 7 bases lay in between. Looked up from germline, CDR1 is SGHRS and CDR2 is YFSETQ. The CDR3 region has the DNA TGCGCCAGCAGCTTGGAAGGGGGTAATTCACCCCTCCACTTT. It yields the protein CASSLEGGNSPLHF. Using reference TRBV5-1 and TRBJ1-6 for the parts outside the CDR3, the full variable domain is KAGVTQTPRYLIKTRGQQVTLSCSPISGHRSVSWYQQTPGQGLQFLFEYFSETQRNKGNFPGRFSGRQFSNSRSEMNVSTLELGDSALYLCASSLEGGNSPLHFGNGTRLTVT.

This clone was seen repeatedly, ten times or more. The V gene is TRBV5-1, the J gene TRBJ2-5; D assignment may be TRBD1 or TRBD2 (5 bases each). The CDR3 consists of 14 residues. Trimming cost V 1 base and J 4 bases, with 11 bases left between them. CDR1 and CDR2 (germline): SGHRS, YFSETQ. The CDR3 is CASSLFGTPETQYF. CDR3 sequence (DNA): TGCGCCAGCAGCTTGTTTGGGACGCCAGAGACCCAGTACTTC.

This clone was counted a few times. The chain employs TRBV6-5 and TRBJ2-2; 15 bases are a match to TRBD2. In germline, CDR1 is MNHEY, CDR2 SVGAGI. Unmatched junction bases numbered 1, after V lost 5 bases and J lost 6 bases. The CDR3 has 15 residues. CDR3 region: CASSGLAGGPGELFF. The CDR3 bases are TGTGCCAGCAGTGGACTAGCGGGAGGGCCCGGGGAGCTGTTTTTT.

This clone was detected many times. The same CDR3 arises from other DNA sequences in this sample as well. The chain is built from TRBV7-6 and TRBJ2-5; D remains ambiguous. Germline V gene data show CDR1 as SGHVS and CDR2 as FNYEAQ. Deletions cut 0 bases from V and 1 base from J, with 3 bases between. CDR3 length equals 13 residues. The CDR3, as DNA: TGTGCCAGCAGCTTAGCTACCCAAGAGACCCAGTACTTC. It translates to CASSLATQETQYF.

In its sample, this clone ranks as medium-sized. This chain joins TRBV19 and TRBJ2-1; 9 bases align to TRBD2. The V and J ends lost 5 bases and 7 bases, in that order; junction bases with no gene match: 9. Germline V gene sequence: CDR1 LNHDA, CDR2 SQIVND (reference sequence). The CDR3 spans 15 residues. The CDR3 nucleotides are TGTGCCAGTAGTGCCGCGGGGGGGCTCCGGAATGAGCAGTTCTTC. This codes for CASSAAGGLRNEQFF.

Relative to its sample, this clone is medium-sized. The genes are TRBV25-1 and TRBJ2-2, with TRBD2 matching over 7 bases. The CDR3 runs 16 residues. The junction had 6 bases not matched to a gene; V was cut back by 1 base and J by 4 bases. Germline V gene lookup returns CDR1 MGHDK and CDR2 SYGVNS. CDR3 coding DNA: TGTGCCAGCAGTGAATTAAGGACTAGTACCACCGGGGAGCTGTTTTTT. Protein sequence: CASSELRTSTTGELFF.

Notes on this clone: The conserved phenylalanine or tryptophan is not found at the CDR3 terminus, so this likely reflects a read error. V usage is TRBV12-5 and J usage is TRBJ2-2; D remains ambiguous. The CDR3 is made up of 15 amino acids. Looked up from germline, CDR1 is LGHNT and CDR2 is FRNRAP. Between the trimmed V and J ends, which lost 5 bases and 0 bases, there was a span of 10 bases. CDR3 amino acids: CASGLWLANTGELFL. For the CDR3, the DNA is TGTGCTAGTGGTCTGTGGCTAGCGAACACCGGGGAGCTGTTTCTT.

This clone was observed at least ten times. The chain recombines TRBV9 with TRBJ1-2; no clear D gene. The CDR3 sequence is 15 residues long. Germline V gene data show CDR1 as SGDLS and CDR2 as YYNGEE. V lost 0 bases to trimming and J lost 6 bases, with 15 bases between them. Here the CDR3 reads CASSVAGRVWDGYTF. CDR3 coding DNA: TGTGCCAGCAGCGTAGCGGGGAGGGTCTGGGATGGCTACACCTTC.

The table lists this clone with a few counts. The chain links TRBV6-5 to TRBJ1-6, with D hard to call. The CDR3 is 15 residues long. Germline values: CDR1 MNHEY, CDR2 SVGAGI. Between the trimmed V and J ends, which lost 0 bases and 4 bases, there was a span of 7 bases. CDR3 loop: CASSYSIQYNSPLHF. The CDR3 DNA is TGTGCCAGCAGTTACTCTATACAGTATAATTCACCCCTCCACTTT.

The chain joins TRBV11-1 to TRBJ1-5, with a tentative D call TRBD1 (6 bases). The CDR3 is 20 amino acids. Germline V gene lookup returns CDR1 SGHAT and CDR2 FQDESV (reference sequence). The V end was cut by 0 bases, the J end by 2 bases, with 23 bases between. CDR3 protein: CASSLAPGTTGLGGNQPQHF. In DNA, the CDR3 is TGTGCCAGCAGCTTAGCCCCGGGGACGACAGGCCTTGGGGGCAATCAGCCCCAGCATTTT.

This clone was recorded many times. J is TRBJ1-1 and V is TRBV9, with 9 bases fitting TRBD1. Per germline, CDR1 SGDLS and CDR2 YYNGEE. The CDR3 loop spans 16 amino acids. Unmatched junction bases numbered 6, after V lost 3 bases and J lost 0 bases. The CDR3 region has the DNA TGTGCCAGCAGCGGAGGACAGGGGTGGATGAACACTGAAGCTTTCTTT. Amino acids: CASSGGQGWMNTEAFF.

V and J are TRBV13 and TRBJ1-1; the D is unclear. The CDR3 extends over 12 amino acids. Looked up from germline, CDR1 is PRHDT and CDR2 is FYEKMQ (reference sequence). Trimming removed 6 bases from V and 7 bases from J, with 12 bases in between. DNA of the CDR3: TGTGCCAGCAGATACGGACGGGGTGAAGCTTTCTTT. It codes for CASRYGRGEAFF.

This clone has ten or more counts. The chain employs TRBV7-2 and TRBJ2-1, with 7 bases fitting TRBD1. Germline V gene lookup returns CDR1 SGHTA and CDR2 FQGNSA. The CDR3 has 14 residues. Trimming took 11 bases from V and 3 from J; bases not matched to a gene: 10. The CDR3 is CAVIEGANYNEQFF. CDR3 nucleotide sequence: TGTGCCGTGATAGAGGGGGCCAACTACAATGAGCAGTTCTTC. The complete variable domain, with remaining parts taken from reference TRBV7-2 and TRBJ2-1, reads GAGVSQSPSNKVTEKGKDVELRCDPISGHTALYWYRQSLGQGLEFLIYFQGNSAPDKSGLPSDRFSAERTGGSVSTLTIQRTQQEDSAVYLCAVIEGANYNEQFFGPGTRLTVL.

As for this clone: A much larger clone sits a single nucleotide away, making a read error possible. CDR3 in amino acids: CVSPSPSTDTQYF. Here the CDR3 DNA reads TGTGTCAGCCCCTCCCCAAGCACAGATACGCAGTATTTT. The chain combines TRBV18 with TRBJ2-3; D not certain. Germline CDR1 reads KGHSH; CDR2 reads LQKENI. CDR3 length equals 13 residues.